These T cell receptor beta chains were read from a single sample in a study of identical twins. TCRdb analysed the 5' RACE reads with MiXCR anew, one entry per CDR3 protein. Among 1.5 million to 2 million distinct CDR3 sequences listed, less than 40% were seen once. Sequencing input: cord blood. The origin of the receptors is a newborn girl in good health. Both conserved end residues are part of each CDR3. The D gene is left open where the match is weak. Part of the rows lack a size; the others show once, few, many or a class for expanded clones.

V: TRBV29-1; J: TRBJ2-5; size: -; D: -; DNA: TGCAGCGTTGATGCGGGGCAGGAGACCCAGTACTTC; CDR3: CSVDAGQETQYF
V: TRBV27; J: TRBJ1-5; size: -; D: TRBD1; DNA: TGTGCCAGCAGTTTGGACCAGACAGGGGGCCAAGATAGCAATCAGCCCCAGCATTTT; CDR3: CASSLDQTGGQDSNQPQHF
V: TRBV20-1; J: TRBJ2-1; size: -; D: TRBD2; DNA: TGCAGTTTTCGTCGACTAGCTGATGAGCAGTTCTTC; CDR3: CSFRRLADEQFF
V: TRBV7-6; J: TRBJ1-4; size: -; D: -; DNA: TGTGCCAGCAGCTTAAGATACAGGGCCACTAATGAAAAACTGTTTTTT; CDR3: CASSLRYRATNEKLFF
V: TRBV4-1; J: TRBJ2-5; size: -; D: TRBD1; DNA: TGCGCCAACAGCCGAACAGGGGTCATCCAAGAGACCCAGTACTTC; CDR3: CANSRTGVIQETQYF
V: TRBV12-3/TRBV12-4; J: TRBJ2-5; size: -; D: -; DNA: TGTGCCAGCAGTTTAAGTGTGGGAGAAGGGACCCAGTACTTC; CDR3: CASSLSVGEGTQYF
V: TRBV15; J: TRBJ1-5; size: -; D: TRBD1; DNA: TGTGCCACCAGCAGAGATAGGACAGGGTTCAATCAGCCCCAGCATTTT; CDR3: CATSRDRTGFNQPQHF
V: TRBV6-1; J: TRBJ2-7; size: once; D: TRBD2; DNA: TGTGCCAGCAGTACCCTACTAGCGGGAGTTGAGTACTTC; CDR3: CASSTLLAGVEYF
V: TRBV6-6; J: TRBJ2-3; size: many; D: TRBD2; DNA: TGTGCCAGCAGTTACTCGATTAGCGGGGTAGCAGATACGCAGTATTTT; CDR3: CASSYSISGVADTQYF
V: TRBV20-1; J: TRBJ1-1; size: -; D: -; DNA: TGCAGTGCTAGAAAAGTTGAAGCTTTCTTT; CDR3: CSARKVEAFF
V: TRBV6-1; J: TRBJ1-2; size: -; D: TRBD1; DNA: TGTGCCAGCAACCGACAGGGGACGAGTTATGGCTACACCTTC; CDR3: CASNRQGTSYGYTF
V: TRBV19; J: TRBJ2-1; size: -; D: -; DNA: TGTGCCAGTAGTATTATTGGTTCTGAGCAGTTCTTC; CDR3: CASSIIGSEQFF
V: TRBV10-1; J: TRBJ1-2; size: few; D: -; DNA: TGCGCCGAGGGGATGAGGGGCTATGGCTACACCTTC; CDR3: CAEGMRGYGYTF
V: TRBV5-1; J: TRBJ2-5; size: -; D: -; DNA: TGCGCCAGCAGCTGGAACCAAGAGACCCAGTGCTTC; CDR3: CASSWNQETQCF
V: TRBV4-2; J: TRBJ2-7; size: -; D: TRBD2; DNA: TGTGCCAGCAGCCAAGGAGGGACTAGCGGGATCTTCTCCTACGAGCAGTACTTC; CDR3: CASSQGGTSGIFSYEQYF